The T cell receptor (beta chain) under discussion was sequenced for a study of response to subunit inactivated influenza vaccine. Many counts were recorded for this clonotype. J gave up 0 bases and V 4 bases, and 14 bases lay outside the gene matches. The CDR3 length is 18 residues. CDR1 and CDR2 (germline): LGHDT, YNNKEL (reference sequence). TCRdb re-derived calls from the RT-PCR reads in MiXCR, one entry per CDR3 protein. Of hundreds of thousands of distinct CDR3 sequences detected, around 10% appear once; the ten largest clones hold 11%. These data also featured in a second study, about T cells expressing NK-cell markers. That source notes: The TCR beta cDNA came from 5'RACE template switching with UMIs. The leading position in the CD3+CD56-NKG2C+ fraction of several donors also went to these clonotypes.

The source was PBMCs from blood, collected on the day of vaccination. V usage is TRBV3-1 and J usage is TRBJ1-1, with 7 bases matching TRBD1. The sequence came from a man in his fifties or sixties who received an inactivated influenza vaccine. The CDR3 DNA is TGTGCCAGCAGCCGTAGGGACAGAGTATGGGCGATGAACACTGAAGCTTTCTTT. It codes for CASSRRDRVWAMNTEAFF.